This T cell receptor (beta chain) was identified during a study of OX40 agonist ivuxolimab in advanced cancers. This clone was observed once. Assay: immunoSEQ multiplex PCR; the TCRdb copy retains only in-frame clones and omits some. The sample contains tens of thousands of clones, roughly 86% of which appear only once. Baseline, cycle 4 day 1, and cycle 7 day 1 were the blood sampling points. The trim removed 3 bases at V and 2 bases at J, leaving 4 bases unmatched. Germline CDR1 SGHTA, CDR2 FQGNSA. The CDR3 contains 14 residues. The source material was CD4+ or CD8+ T cells sorted from blood, sampled in a trial of the OX40 agonist ivuxolimab. The rearrangement joins TRBV7-2 to TRBJ2-7; 7 positions agree with TRBD1. This TCR was sampled from an adult with an advanced solid tumor such as melanoma, head and neck, liver or kidney cancer. This CDR3 reads CASSLGDSAYEQYF. The DNA for the CDR3 is TGTGCCAGCAGCTTGGGGGACAGTGCCTACGAGCAGTACTTC.